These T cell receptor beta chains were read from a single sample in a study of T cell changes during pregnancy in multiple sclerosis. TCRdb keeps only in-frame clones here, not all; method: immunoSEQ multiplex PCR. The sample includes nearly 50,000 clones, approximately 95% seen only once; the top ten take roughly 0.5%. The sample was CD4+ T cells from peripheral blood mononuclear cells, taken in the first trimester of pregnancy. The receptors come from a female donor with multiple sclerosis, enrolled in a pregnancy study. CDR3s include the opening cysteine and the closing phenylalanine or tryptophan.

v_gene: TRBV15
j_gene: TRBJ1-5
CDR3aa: CATNALGQGQPQHF

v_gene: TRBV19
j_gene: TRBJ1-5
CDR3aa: CASSIWGLGSNQPQHF

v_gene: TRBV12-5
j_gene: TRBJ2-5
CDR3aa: CASGPGLLLEETQYF

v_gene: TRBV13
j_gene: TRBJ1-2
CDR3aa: CASSSWDRINYGYTF

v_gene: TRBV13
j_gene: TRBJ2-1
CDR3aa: CASSLVGSSYNEQFF

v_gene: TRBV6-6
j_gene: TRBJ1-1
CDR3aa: CASSYPDSEAFF

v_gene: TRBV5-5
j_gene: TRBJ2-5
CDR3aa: CASSLDLELQETQYF

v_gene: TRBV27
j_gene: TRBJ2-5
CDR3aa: CASSLFAEQETQYF

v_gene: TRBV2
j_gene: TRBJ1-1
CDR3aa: CASSEGGRMTEAFF

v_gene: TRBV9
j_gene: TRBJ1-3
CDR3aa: CASSVATGDPGGEGNTIYF

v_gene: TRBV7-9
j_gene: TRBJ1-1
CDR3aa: CASSLGQGGDTEAFF

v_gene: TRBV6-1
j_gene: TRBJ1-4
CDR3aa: CASTWTGRLEKLFF

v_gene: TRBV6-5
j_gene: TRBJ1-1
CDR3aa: CASSFTGTERLRAFF

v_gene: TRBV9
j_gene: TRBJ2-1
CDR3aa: CASSPRLAGGPYNEQFF

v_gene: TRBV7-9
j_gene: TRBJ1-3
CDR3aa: CASIDTGFSGNTIYF

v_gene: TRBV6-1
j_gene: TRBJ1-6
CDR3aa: CASSEVGSNSPLHF

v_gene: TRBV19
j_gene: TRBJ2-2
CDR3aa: CASSMIHGDWQNTGELFF

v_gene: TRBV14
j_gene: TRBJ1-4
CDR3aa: CASSQMRSSNEKLFF

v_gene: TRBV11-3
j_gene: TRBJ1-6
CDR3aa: CASSSGQSSPLHF

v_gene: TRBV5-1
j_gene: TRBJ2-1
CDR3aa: CASRGLASGGAVDEQFF

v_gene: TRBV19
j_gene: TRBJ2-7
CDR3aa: CASSLRPTGTPYEQYF

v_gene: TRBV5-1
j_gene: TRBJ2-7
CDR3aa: CASSFVQGASYEQYF